The T cell receptor beta chain under discussion was sequenced for a study of cytotoxic CD8 clonotypes in ibrutinib-treated CLL. Study context: Per sample, productive templates averaged approximately 260,000 and productive rearrangements averaged approximately 87,000.

The germline CDR1 and CDR2 sequences are SGHVS and FQNEAQ. This CDR3 is built from 14 residues. This clone was counted once. What it binds is not known. A junction end diverges from the germline sequence, so it may reflect a read error. Investigators sought sequencing depths of between 1 in 200,000 and 1 in 1 million T cells. Only in-frame clones appear in the TCRdb table, and some are missing; sequencing was by immunoSEQ multiplex PCR. Among some 65,000 clones listed, around 52% were seen once. General study points: Sampling time points were not equivalent between sustained-remission and progressing patients.

The authors obtained approximately 2.2 micrograms of genomic DNA from cryopreserved PBMCs for TCR beta libraries. This sequence joins TRBV7-8 and TRBJ2-5, with TRBD2 as a possible D gene (5 bases). Here the sequenced sample was PBMCs, taken after 12 months of ibrutinib treatment. The receptor was isolated from a human donor with chronic lymphocytic leukemia. In DNA, the CDR3 is TGTGCCAGCAGCCCCCGGCGCTTTAGTTGGAGGTGCGACTTC. This codes for CASSPRRFSWRCDF.